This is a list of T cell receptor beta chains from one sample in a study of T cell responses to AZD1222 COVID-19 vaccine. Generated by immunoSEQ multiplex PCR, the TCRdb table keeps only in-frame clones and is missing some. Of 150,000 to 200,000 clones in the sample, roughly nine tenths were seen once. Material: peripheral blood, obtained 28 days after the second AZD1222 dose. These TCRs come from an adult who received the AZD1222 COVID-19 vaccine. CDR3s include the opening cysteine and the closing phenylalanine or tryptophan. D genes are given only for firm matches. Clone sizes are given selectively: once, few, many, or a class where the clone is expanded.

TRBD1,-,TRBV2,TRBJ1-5,TGTGCCAGCAGTGAGGGACAGGTCCGTCAGCCCCAGCATTTT,CASSEGQVRQPQHF
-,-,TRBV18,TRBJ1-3,TGTGCCAGCTCACCACAGATCTCTGGAAACACCATATATTTT,CASSPQISGNTIYF
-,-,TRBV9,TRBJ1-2,TGTGCCAGCAGCGTAGGGGGCAGGGGCGGGTATGGCTACACCTTC,CASSVGGRGGYGYTF
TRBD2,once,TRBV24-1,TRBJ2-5,TGTGCCACGAGCCCTAGCGGGGCGTCGCAGACCCAGTACTTC,CATSPSGASQTQYF
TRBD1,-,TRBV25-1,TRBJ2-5,TGTGCCAGCAGTGAACAGGGGGCGGACGAGACCCAGTACTTC,CASSEQGADETQYF
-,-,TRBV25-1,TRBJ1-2,TGTGCCAGCAGTGCAAGTAAGCAGGGTAGCTATGGCTACACCTTC,CASSASKQGSYGYTF
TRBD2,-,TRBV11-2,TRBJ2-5,TGTGCCAGCAGCTTAGTCCGGGAGGGCCTTGAGACCCAGTACTTC,CASSLVREGLETQYF
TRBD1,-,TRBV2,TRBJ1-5,TGTGCCAGCAGCTCCAGGGACAGGGCCCAGCCCCAGCATTTT,CASSSRDRAQPQHF
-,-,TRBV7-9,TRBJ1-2,TGTGCCAGCAGCTTAGGGTCGGGAAACTATGGCTACACCTTC,CASSLGSGNYGYTF
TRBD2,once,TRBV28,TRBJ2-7,TGTGCCACCAGACTAGCGGGAGGGTCCTACGAGCAGTACTTC,CATRLAGGSYEQYF
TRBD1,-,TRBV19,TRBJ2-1,TGTGCCAGTAGAAGCCGGGACAGCTTGTACAATGAGCAGTTCTTC,CASRSRDSLYNEQFF
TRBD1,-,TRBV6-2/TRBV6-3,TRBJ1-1,TGTGCCAGCAGTTACTCGTCGACAGGGGACACTGAAGCTTTCTTT,CASSYSSTGDTEAFF
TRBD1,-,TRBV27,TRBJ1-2,TGTGCCAGCAGTTTACGAACCACAGGGGGTTACTATGGCTACACCTTC,CASSLRTTGGYYGYTF
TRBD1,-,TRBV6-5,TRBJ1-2,TGTGCCAGCAGTACCGGGACAGCCGTTCGCTACACCTTC,CASSTGTAVRYTF
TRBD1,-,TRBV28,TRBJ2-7,TGTGCCAGCCATACCTTGGGACAGGGGCGTGGGGAGCAGTACTTC,CASHTLGQGRGEQYF